These 15 T cell receptor beta chains were sequenced from one sample in a study of blood T cell repertoires in COVID-19. Method: immunoSEQ multiplex PCR; TCRdb's copy keeps in-frame clones and lacks some. The repertoire holds 470,000 or so clones, about 90% seen once, with roughly 2% in the top ten. What was sequenced was PBMCs or T cells enriched from blood (not recorded which). These receptors came from a woman between 18 and 29 years old with acute COVID-19.

V gene TRBV6-5 combines with J gene TRBJ2-7; perhaps TRBD2 as D (5 bases). Germline V gene data show CDR1 as MNHEY and CDR2 as SVGAGI. V lost 2 bases to trimming and J lost 7 bases, with 18 bases between them. This CDR3 spans 15 amino acids. The chain's CDR3 is CASSYGGSLILEQYF. CDR3 DNA: TGTGCCAGCAGTTACGGAGGCAGCCTGATCTTGGAGCAGTACTTC.

J is TRBJ2-7 and V is TRBV5-4, with D possibly matching TRBD2 (7 bases). Germline V CDR1 and CDR2: SGHNT, YYREEE (reference sequence). V lost 4 bases and J lost 3, with 17 bases in between. This CDR3 is built from 15 residues. The CDR3 nucleotides read TGTGCCAGCAGCCTTGGAAGGGGGGGAAACTACGAGCAGTACTTC. Its translation is CASSLGRGGNYEQYF.

This clone was seen only a few times. The genes are TRBV18 and TRBJ1-3; weak D call: TRBD1 (5 bases). CDR3 size: 15 residues. V was shortened by 2 bases and J by 0 bases, with 8 bases between the two germline ends. From germline, CDR1 is KGHSH and CDR2 LQKENI. The CDR3 reads CASSPDSPSGNTIYF. The CDR3 DNA reads TGTGCCAGCTCACCAGACAGTCCCTCTGGAAACACCATATATTTT.

This chain links TRBV21-1 with TRBJ1-1. TRBV21-1 is annotated as a pseudogene. The length of the CDR3 is 13 residues. CDR3 nucleotides: TGTGCCAGCAGCAAATGGGGGAGGGGTGAAGCTTTCTTT. It translates to CASSKWGRGEAFF.

This clone was found once. The chain carries TRBV29-1 and TRBJ2-7, with TRBD1 identical over 8 bases. The CDR3 length is 12 residues. Germline CDR1 and CDR2: SQVTM and ANQGSEA. Trimming removed 3 bases from V and 5 bases from J; junction bases left unmatched: 3. The CDR3 DNA sequence: TGCAGCGTTGACGACAGGGGCCACGAGCAGTACTTC. Residues: CSVDDRGHEQYF.

This chain uses TRBV28 with TRBJ1-1, with TRBD1 matching 7 bases. The CDR3 spans 15 residues. CDR1 is MDHEN and CDR2 is SYDVKM in the germline V gene. Trimming cost V 3 bases and J 6 bases; bases outside gene matches: 10. CDR3 amino acids: CASSFTRTGAAEAFF. The CDR3 DNA is TGTGCCAGCAGTTTTACGAGAACAGGGGCCGCTGAAGCTTTCTTT.

The CDR3 is CASRGTGHYEQYF. The CDR3 nucleotides are TGTGCCAGCAGAGGGACAGGCCACTACGAGCAGTACTTC. The chain uses TRBV12-3 or TRBV12-4 and TRBJ2-7; 8 nucleotides align to TRBD1. The CDR3 is 13 residues long. The V and J ends lost 6 bases and 3 bases, in that order; junction bases with no gene match: 4.

J is TRBJ1-4 and V is TRBV27; 10 nucleotides align to TRBD1. Germline-derived CDR1 and CDR2 are MNHEY and SMNVEV (reference sequence). The CDR3 has 14 residues. J lost 7 bases, V lost 4 bases, and 3 bases had no gene match. The CDR3 sequence: CASSWDRGGEKLFF. Here the CDR3 DNA reads TGTGCCAGCAGTTGGGACAGGGGCGGTGAAAAACTGTTTTTT.

The chain carries TRBV3-1 (or the pseudogene TRBV3-2) and TRBJ1-1; D not resolved. This CDR3 has 12 residues. V was cut by 6 bases and J by 6 bases, with 11 bases left in between. In germline, CDR1 is LGHDT, CDR2 YNNKEL (reference sequence). The DNA of the CDR3 is TGTGCCAGCAGGAAACCCGGAGCTGAAGCTTTCTTT. This sequence encodes CASRKPGAEAFF.

This chain connects TRBV21-1 to TRBJ2-1; the D call of TRBD1 is as the table states it, not checked on the DNA. TRBV21-1 is marked as a pseudogene. The CDR3 has 12 residues. The CDR3 nucleotides are TGTGCCAGCAGCATTCCGGACATTAGGCAGTTCTTC. Amino acids: CASSIPDIRQFF.

The genes are TRBV20-1 and TRBJ2-1, with 8 bases aligning to TRBD2. V was clipped by 3 bases and J by 2 bases; unmatched bases: 9. This CDR3 contains 16 residues. Per the germline V gene, CDR1 is DFQATT and CDR2 is SNEGSKA (reference sequence). The CDR3 DNA is TGCAGTGCTAGTGAAACCGGGACTAGTCCCTACAATGAGCAGTTCTTC. This translates into CSASETGTSPYNEQFF.

The rearrangement uses TRBV14 and TRBJ1-3; 8 bases are shared with TRBD1. The CDR3 is 16 amino acids. V shed 5 bases and J 0 bases; nucleotides not matched to a gene: 6. Per germline, CDR1 SGHDN and CDR2 FVKESK. DNA of the CDR3: TGTGCCAGCAGCATCGACAGGGGTTTCTCTGGAAACACCATATATTTT. The encoded protein is CASSIDRGFSGNTIYF. The full variable domain, completed using reference TRBV14 and TRBJ1-3, is EAGVTQFPSHSVIEKGQTVTLRCDPISGHDNLYWYRRVMGKEIKFLLHFVKESKQDESGMPNNRFLAERTGGTYSTLKVQPAELEDSGVYFCASSIDRGFSGNTIYFGEGSWLTVV.

This chain connects TRBV7-8 to TRBJ1-5; 8 nucleotides match TRBD1. CDR3 length: 16 amino acids. Unmatched junction bases numbered 13, after V lost 3 bases and J lost 9 bases. Germline CDR1 and CDR2: SGHVS and FQNEAQ. This CDR3 is CASSLGRDRSLLPQHF. In DNA, the CDR3 is TGTGCCAGCAGCTTGGGCCGGGACAGGTCTCTTTTGCCCCAGCATTTT.

The chain links TRBV18 to TRBJ2-7; the D is unclear. The CDR3 is 15 amino acids. The V end was cut by 0 bases, the J end by 1 base, with 10 bases between. Looked up from germline, CDR1 is KGHSH and CDR2 is LQKENI. The CDR3 bases are TGTGCCAGCTCACCACCGGCATCTAGATCCTACGAGCAGTACTTC. Amino acids: CASSPPASRSYEQYF.

The V and J genes are TRBV19 and TRBJ2-3; 7 bases fit TRBD2. The germline V gene encodes CDR1 LNHDA and CDR2 SQIVND (reference sequence). Trimming removed 2 bases from V and 0 bases from J; junction bases left unmatched: 11. This CDR3 comprises 18 residues. CDR3 nucleotide sequence: TGTGCCAGTAGTATATTCCCAACTCTAGCGGATAGCACAGATACGCAGTATTTT. It specifies CASSIFPTLADSTDTQYF.